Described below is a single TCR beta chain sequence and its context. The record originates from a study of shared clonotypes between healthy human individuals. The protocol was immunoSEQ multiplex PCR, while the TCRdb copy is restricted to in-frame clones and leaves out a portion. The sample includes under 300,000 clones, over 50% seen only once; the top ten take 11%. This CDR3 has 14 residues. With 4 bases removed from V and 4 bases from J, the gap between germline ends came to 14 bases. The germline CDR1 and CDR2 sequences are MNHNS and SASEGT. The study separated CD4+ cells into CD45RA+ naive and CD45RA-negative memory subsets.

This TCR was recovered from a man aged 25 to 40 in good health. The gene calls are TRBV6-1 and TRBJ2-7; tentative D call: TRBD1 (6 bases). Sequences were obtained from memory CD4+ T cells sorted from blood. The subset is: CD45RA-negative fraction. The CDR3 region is CASSVGQGRYEQYF. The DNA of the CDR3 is TGTGCCAGCAGTGTAGGGCAGGGGAGATACGAGCAGTACTTC.